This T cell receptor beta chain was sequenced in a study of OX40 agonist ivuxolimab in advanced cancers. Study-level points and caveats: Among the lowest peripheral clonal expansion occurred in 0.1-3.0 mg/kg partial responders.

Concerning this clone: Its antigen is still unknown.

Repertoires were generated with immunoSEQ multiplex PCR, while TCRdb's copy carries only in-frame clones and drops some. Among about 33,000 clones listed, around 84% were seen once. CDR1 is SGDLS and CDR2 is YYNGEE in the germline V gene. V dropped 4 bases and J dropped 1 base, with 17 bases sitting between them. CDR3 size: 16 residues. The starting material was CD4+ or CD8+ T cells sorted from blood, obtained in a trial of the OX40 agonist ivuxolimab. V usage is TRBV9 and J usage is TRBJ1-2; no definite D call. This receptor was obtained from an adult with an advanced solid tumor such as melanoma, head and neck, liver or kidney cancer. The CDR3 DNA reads TGTGCCAGCAGCCCCCAGGCGATCCCTCTTAACTATGGCTACACCTTC. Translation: CASSPQAIPLNYGYTF.